This entry features one T cell receptor beta chain sequence. Per germline, CDR1 LNHDA and CDR2 SQIVND (reference sequence). The CDR3 is made up of 12 amino acids. Trimming shortened V by 6 bases and J by 7 bases, and 12 bases separated the two germline ends. This record comes from a study of blood T cell repertoires in COVID-19. Exposed participants encountered a COVID-19 case during the 2 weeks preceding study entry. Libraries were prepared by immunoSEQ multiplex PCR; TCRdb keeps only in-frame clonotypes and omits some of them. The data contain around 320,000 clones, 90% to 95% of them seen just once; the ten biggest clones take up roughly 3.9%.

The sequenced material came from PBMCs or T cells enriched from blood (not recorded which). This sequence was found in a woman aged 30 to 39 who had been exposed to COVID-19. The V gene is TRBV19, the J gene TRBJ1-1, with D unresolved. The CDR3 protein is CASRPAGGEAFF. The CDR3 region has the DNA TGTGCCAGTAGGCCCGCGGGTGGTGAAGCTTTCTTT. The full variable domain, its missing parts supplied by reference TRBV19 and TRBJ1-1, is DGGITQSPKYLFRKEGQNVTLSCEQNLNHDAMYWYRQDPGQGLRLIYYSQIVNDFQKGDIAEGYSVSREKKESFPLTVTSAQKNPTAFYLCASRPAGGEAFFGQGTRLTVV.